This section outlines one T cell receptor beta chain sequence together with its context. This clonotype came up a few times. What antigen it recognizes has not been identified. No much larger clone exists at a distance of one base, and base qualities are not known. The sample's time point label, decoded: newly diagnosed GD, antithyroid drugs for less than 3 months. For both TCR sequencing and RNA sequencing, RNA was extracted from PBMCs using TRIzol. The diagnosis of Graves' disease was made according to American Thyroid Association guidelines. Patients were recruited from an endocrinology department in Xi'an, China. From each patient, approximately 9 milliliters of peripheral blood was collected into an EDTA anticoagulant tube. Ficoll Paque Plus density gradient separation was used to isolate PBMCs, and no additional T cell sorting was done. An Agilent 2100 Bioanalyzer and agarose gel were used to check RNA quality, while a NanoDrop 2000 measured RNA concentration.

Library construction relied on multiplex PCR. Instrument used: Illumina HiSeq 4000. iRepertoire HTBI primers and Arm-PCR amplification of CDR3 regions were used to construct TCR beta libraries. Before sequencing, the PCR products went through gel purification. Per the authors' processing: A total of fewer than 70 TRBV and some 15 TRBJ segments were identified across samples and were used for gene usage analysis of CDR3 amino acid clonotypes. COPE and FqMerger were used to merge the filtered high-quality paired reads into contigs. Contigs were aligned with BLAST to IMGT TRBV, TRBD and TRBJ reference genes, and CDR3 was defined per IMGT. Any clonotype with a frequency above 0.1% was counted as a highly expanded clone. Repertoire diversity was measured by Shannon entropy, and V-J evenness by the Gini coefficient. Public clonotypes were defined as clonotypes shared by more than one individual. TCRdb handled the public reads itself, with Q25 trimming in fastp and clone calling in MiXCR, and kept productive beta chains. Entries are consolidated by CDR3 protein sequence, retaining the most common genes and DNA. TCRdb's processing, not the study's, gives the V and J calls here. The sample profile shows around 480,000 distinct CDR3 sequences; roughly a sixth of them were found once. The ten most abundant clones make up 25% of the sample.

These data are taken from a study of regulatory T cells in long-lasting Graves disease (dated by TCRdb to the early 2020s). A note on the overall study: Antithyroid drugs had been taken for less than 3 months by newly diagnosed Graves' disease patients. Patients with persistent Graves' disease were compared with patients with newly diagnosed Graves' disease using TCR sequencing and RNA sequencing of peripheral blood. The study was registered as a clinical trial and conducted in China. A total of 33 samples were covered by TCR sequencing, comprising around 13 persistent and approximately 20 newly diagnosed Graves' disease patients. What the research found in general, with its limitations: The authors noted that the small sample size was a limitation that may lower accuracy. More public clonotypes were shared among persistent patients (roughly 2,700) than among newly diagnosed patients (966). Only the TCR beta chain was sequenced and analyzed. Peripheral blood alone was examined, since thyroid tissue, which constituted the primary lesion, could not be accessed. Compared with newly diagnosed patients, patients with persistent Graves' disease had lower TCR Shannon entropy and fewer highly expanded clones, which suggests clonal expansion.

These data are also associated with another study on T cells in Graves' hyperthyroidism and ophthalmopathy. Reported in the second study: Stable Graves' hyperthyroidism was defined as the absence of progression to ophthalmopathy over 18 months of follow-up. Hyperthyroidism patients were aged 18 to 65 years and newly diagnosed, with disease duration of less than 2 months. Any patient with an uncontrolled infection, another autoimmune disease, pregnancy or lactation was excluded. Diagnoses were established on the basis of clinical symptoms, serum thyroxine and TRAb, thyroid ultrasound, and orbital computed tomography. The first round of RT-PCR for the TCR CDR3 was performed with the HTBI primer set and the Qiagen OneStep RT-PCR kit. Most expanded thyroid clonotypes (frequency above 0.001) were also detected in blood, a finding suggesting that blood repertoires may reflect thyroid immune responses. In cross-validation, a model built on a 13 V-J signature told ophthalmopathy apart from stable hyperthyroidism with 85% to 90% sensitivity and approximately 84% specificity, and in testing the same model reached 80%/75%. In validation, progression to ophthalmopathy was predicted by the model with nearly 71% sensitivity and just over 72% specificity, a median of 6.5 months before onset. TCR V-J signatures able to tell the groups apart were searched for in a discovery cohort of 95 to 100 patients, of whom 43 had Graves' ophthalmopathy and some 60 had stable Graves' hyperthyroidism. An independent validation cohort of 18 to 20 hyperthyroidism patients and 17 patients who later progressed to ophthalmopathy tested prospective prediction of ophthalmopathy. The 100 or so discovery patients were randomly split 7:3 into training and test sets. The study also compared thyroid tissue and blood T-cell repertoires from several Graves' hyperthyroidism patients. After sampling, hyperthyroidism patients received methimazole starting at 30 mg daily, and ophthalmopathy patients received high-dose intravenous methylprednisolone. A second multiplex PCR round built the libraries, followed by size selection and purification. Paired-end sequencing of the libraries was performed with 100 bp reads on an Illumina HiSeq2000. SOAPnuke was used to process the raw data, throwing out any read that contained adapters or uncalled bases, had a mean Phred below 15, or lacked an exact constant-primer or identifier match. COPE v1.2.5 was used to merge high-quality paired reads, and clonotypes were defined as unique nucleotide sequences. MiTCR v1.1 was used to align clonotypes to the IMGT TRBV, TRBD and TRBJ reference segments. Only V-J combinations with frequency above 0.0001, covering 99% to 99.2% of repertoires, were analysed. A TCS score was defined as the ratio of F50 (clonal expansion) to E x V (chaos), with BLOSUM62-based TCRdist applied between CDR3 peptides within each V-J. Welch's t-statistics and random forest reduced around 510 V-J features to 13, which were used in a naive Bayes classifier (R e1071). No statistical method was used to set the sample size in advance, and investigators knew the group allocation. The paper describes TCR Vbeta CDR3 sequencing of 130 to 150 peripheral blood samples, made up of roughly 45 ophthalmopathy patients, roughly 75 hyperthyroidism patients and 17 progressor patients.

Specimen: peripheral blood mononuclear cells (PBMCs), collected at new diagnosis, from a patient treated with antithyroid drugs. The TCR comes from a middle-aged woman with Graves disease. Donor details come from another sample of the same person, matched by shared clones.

The CDR3: CASSSGGSKNIQYF. The DNA is TGTGCCAGCAGTTCGGGGGGATCCAAAAACATTCAGTACTTC. This sequence uses TRBV6-5 and TRBJ2-4; 7 junctional bases match TRBD2. The CDR3 runs 14 residues from the cysteine to the phenylalanine. Of all the DNA, just the CDR3 is kept, 42 bases in frame from base 1. The germline V gene encodes CDR1 MNHEY and CDR2 SVGAGI. Germline trimming amounts to 4 bases on V and 2 bases on J, with 2 as the count of junction bases outside the gene matches.